This T cell receptor beta chain originates from a study of cytomegalovirus exposure and HLA in healthy donors. Study-wide points: Analysis performed later found roughly 17,000 TCR beta sequences associated with HLA alleles at 0.05 false discovery rate. TCR beta V segments were, for the most part, productive about 87% or about 30% of the time in an earlier analysis. Rare TCR sequences predominated, though certain public TCRs were found in many donors.

PCR was performed using 60 Vbeta and 13 Jbeta primers. Original handling: Approximately 87 million unique TCR beta chains, 10 million to 14 million shared, were counted in a later analysis. Generated by immunoSEQ multiplex PCR, the TCRdb table keeps only in-frame clones and is missing some. That table furnishes V, J and clone size, whereas the DNA furnished D and trimming. The sample records 140,000 to 150,000 clones, approximately 91% being singletons. Germline CDR1 SEHNR, CDR2 FQNEAQ (reference sequence). The CDR3 runs to 12 residues. With respect to this clone: Its antigen remains unknown. At one of its ends the junction is not consistent with the germline gene, which may arise from a read error.

Sequencing used PBMCs. The chain uses TRBV7-9 and TRBJ2-1; D ambiguous. The clonotype originates from a woman aged 40 to 50 in good health and CMV-seronegative. The CDR3 reads CSSSFEVYEQFF. The CDR3 DNA follows: TGTTCCAGCAGCTTCGAGGTATATGAGCAGTTCTTC.